This passage covers 26 T cell receptor beta chains from one sample sequenced in a study of blood T cells in healthy people across ages. Using a J-beta primer mix together with a sample-barcoded 5' primer, a second PCR was run for roughly 7 to 11 cycles. MiXCR was run by TCRdb on the 5' RACE reads, yielding one entry per CDR3 protein. The table lists about 1.5 million distinct CDR3 sequences, approximately 39% of them singletons. Specimen: blood. These receptors were taken from a woman aged 18-29 years in good health.

The rearrangement uses TRBV27 and TRBJ2-3; possible D gene TRBD1, 6 bases. In germline, CDR1 is MNHEY, CDR2 SMNVEV (reference sequence). The CDR3 extends over 14 amino acids. The germline V and J ends were trimmed by 5 bases and 5 bases, with 14 bases remaining between them. CDR3: CASSHRTAEDTQYF. The CDR3 nucleotides read TGTGCCAGCAGTCATCGGACAGCCGAAGATACGCAGTATTTT.

V is TRBV29-1 and J is TRBJ1-2, with TRBD1 identical over 11 bases. In germline, CDR1 is SQVTM, CDR2 ANQGSEA. The trim removed 6 bases at V and 4 bases at J, leaving 4 bases unmatched. The CDR3 loop spans 13 amino acids. The CDR3 nucleotides are TGCAGCGTGGGACAGGGGGGGAGCTATGGCTACACCTTC. It yields the protein CSVGQGGSYGYTF.

This CDR3 is CASSGGSEYEQYF. CDR3 nucleotides: TGTGCCAGCAGCGGAGGCAGTGAGTACGAGCAGTACTTC. The rearrangement links TRBV28 to TRBJ2-7, with D maybe TRBD2 (5 bases). The V end was cut by 6 bases, the J end by 4 bases, with 13 bases between. Looked up from germline, CDR1 is MDHEN and CDR2 is SYDVKM. The CDR3 is made up of 13 amino acids.

V is TRBV2 and J is TRBJ2-5, with D possibly TRBD2 on 6 matching bases. The CDR3 is 14 amino acids. CDR1 and CDR2 from the germline V gene are SNHLY and FYNNEI. The V and J ends lost 6 bases and 1 base respectively, with 12 bases between them. This CDR3 reads CASSAGPSQETQYF. The CDR3 coding sequence is TGTGCCAGCAGCGCGGGACCGTCCCAAGAGACCCAGTACTTC.

This clonotype showed up just a few times. Here the CDR3 DNA reads TGCGCCAGCAGCCAAGTTAGGGCTGGGGCCAACGTCCTGACTTTC. Amino acids: CASSQVRAGANVLTF. The chain carries TRBV4-1 and TRBJ2-6; D call uncertain. CDR3 size: 15 residues. Germline V lookup: CDR1 MGHRA, CDR2 YSYEKL. The ends were cut back, 1 base at V and 2 bases at J, with 6 bases in the middle.

This clonotype is a singleton in its sample. The chain employs TRBV2 and TRBJ1-2; 7 nucleotides match TRBD1. The germline V gene has CDR1 SNHLY and CDR2 FYNNEI. The V segment lost 1 base and the J segment 2 bases; nucleotides outside the gene matches: 16. CDR3 length: 19 amino acids. CDR3 in DNA: TGTGCCAGCAGTGAAGAAGAAGAGGTAGGCGACAGGGCCAACTATGGCTACACCTTC. This encodes CASSEEEEVGDRANYGYTF.

This chain links TRBV20-1 with TRBJ1-2, with TRBD1 as a possible D gene (5 bases). Trimming shortened V by 6 bases and J by 7 bases, and 18 bases separated the two germline ends. The CDR3 contains 13 residues. Germline CDR1 is DFQATT and CDR2 is SNEGSKA (reference sequence). CDR3 protein: CSAQSKTVGGYTF. CDR3 coding DNA: TGCAGTGCCCAGTCTAAGACAGTGGGTGGCTACACCTTC.

This chain uses TRBV10-3 with TRBJ1-1; 7 bases match TRBD1. The CDR3 extends over 19 amino acids. Losses at the gene ends were 4 bases for V and 7 bases for J; bases not matched to a gene: 24. CDR1 ENHRY and CDR2 SYGVKD come from the germline V gene. The CDR3 region is CAISGVYSSGRGLQDEAFF. In nucleotides, the CDR3 is TGTGCCATCAGTGGCGTATACTCCTCTGGGAGGGGGCTTCAGGATGAAGCTTTCTTT.

The chain links TRBV29-1 to TRBJ2-4; TRBD2 agrees at 15 bases. CDR3 length: 15 amino acids. Germline assignment: CDR1 SQVTM and CDR2 ANQGSEA. V dropped 6 bases and J dropped 6; count of bases not matched to a gene: 6. The CDR3 spells CSVRTSGGAINIQYF. The CDR3 DNA reads as TGCAGCGTCCGGACTAGCGGGGGGGCGATAAACATTCAGTACTTC.

This chain links TRBV4-3 with TRBJ2-3, with 8 bases matching TRBD2. V shed 7 bases, J shed 5 bases, and the junction held 5 bases outside the gene matches. The germline gives CDR1 LGHNA, CDR2 YSLEER. The CDR3 has 13 amino acids. CDR3 sequence (DNA): TGCGCCAGCAAGGGCGGGGGGCAAGATACGCAGTATTTT. This codes for CASKGGGQDTQYF.

Here the CDR3 DNA reads TGCAGTGCGAACTCCCAAGAGACCCAGTACTTC. Residues: CSANSQETQYF. The rearrangement uses TRBV20-1 and TRBJ2-5; no reliable D call. The CDR3 spans 11 residues. V was clipped by 6 bases and J by 1 base, with 6 bases between them. Germline lookup yields CDR1 DFQATT and CDR2 SNEGSKA (reference sequence).

Regarding this clonotype: The germline gene is not matched at one end of the junction; a read error may be the cause. The J gene is TRBJ2-1, the V gene TRBV12-3 or TRBV12-4; D unclear. The CDR3 loop spans 12 amino acids. This chain's CDR3 is CANSFRFGKQFF. CDR3 DNA: TGTGCCAACAGTTTTCGGTTTGGGAAGCAGTTCTTC.

In its sample, this clonotype was seen a few times. CDR3 DNA sequence: TGTGCCAGCAGTTTAAACGAGTTTGGGCAGCTTAACTATGGCTACACCTTC. Its translation is CASSLNEFGQLNYGYTF. The chain carries TRBV12-3 or TRBV12-4 and TRBJ1-2; D is unresolved. The CDR3 covers 17 residues. Trimming left V 2 bases short and J 1 base short, with 17 bases between.

DNA for the CDR3: TGCAGTGGTCGGGACAGGGATAGAAACATTCAGTACTTC. This gives the protein CSGRDRDRNIQYF. The chain couples TRBV29-1 to TRBJ2-4; 9 nucleotides line up with TRBD1. CDR1 is SQVTM, CDR2 ANQGSEA, per germline. This CDR3 is 13 amino acids long.

This clonotype was seen a handful of times. J is TRBJ2-5 and V is TRBV24-1, with TRBD2 identical over 9 bases. The CDR3 length is 16 residues. Germline V gives CDR1 KGHDR, CDR2 SFDVKD. Trimming took 1 base from V and 3 from J; bases not matched to a gene: 5. The chain's CDR3 is CATSDFGLAGKETQYF. The CDR3 DNA follows: TGTGCCACCAGTGATTTCGGGCTAGCGGGGAAAGAGACCCAGTACTTC.

This clonotype has just a few counts. This sequence joins TRBV12-3 or TRBV12-4 and TRBJ1-1; maybe TRBD1 (5 bases). V was trimmed by 4 bases and J by 9 bases, leaving 18 bases between them. The CDR3 totals 14 residues. The CDR3 loop is CASSSTGGAPQAFF. As DNA, the CDR3 is TGTGCCAGCAGTTCCACCGGCGGGGCCCCCCAAGCTTTCTTT.

The V gene is TRBV7-2, the J gene TRBJ2-1; possible D gene TRBD1, 6 bases. Per the germline V gene, CDR1 is SGHTA and CDR2 is FQGNSA. The CDR3 is 16 amino acids. Deletions cut 6 bases from V and 0 bases from J, with 15 bases between. CDR3 amino acids: CASSLTGTNSYNEQFF. The DNA of the CDR3 is TGTGCCAGCAGTTTAACCGGGACAAACTCCTACAATGAGCAGTTCTTC. The full variable domain, completed using reference TRBV7-2 and TRBJ2-1, is GAGVSQSPSNKVTEKGKDVELRCDPISGHTALYWYRQSLGQGLEFLIYFQGNSAPDKSGLPSDRFSAERTGGSVSTLTIQRTQQEDSAVYLCASSLTGTNSYNEQFFGPGTRLTVL.

The chain carries TRBV20-1 and TRBJ2-1; D unclear. Per the germline V gene, CDR1 is DFQATT and CDR2 is SNEGSKA (reference sequence). The CDR3 runs to 15 residues. Deletions cut 0 bases from V and 0 bases from J, with 9 bases between. As DNA, the CDR3 is TGCAGTGCTAGAGACTGGGTGAGCTCCTACAATGAGCAGTTCTTC. Its translation is CSARDWVSSYNEQFF.

This clonotype was observed a handful of times. The chain combines TRBV7-2 with TRBJ2-7; D is unclear. This CDR3 comprises 16 residues. Deletions cut 5 bases from V and 1 base from J, with 18 bases between. Germline V lookup: CDR1 SGHTA, CDR2 FQGNSA. CDR3 loop: CASSPGGWDVSYEQYF. CDR3 in DNA: TGTGCCAGCAGCCCGGGTGGGTGGGATGTTTCCTACGAGCAGTACTTC.

The chain carries TRBV6-1 and TRBJ1-1; no clear D. Trimming took 2 bases from V and 6 from J, leaving 13 bases between them. CDR3 length: 14 residues. CDR1 is MNHNS, CDR2 SASEGT, per germline. The CDR3 loop reads CASSESAEYAEAFF. The CDR3 nucleotides read TGTGCCAGCAGTGAATCTGCGGAGTACGCTGAAGCTTTCTTT.

The chain combines TRBV29-1 with TRBJ2-1, with 9 bases that match TRBD1. Trimming at V came to 7 bases and at J to 7 bases, leaving 11 bases not matched to a gene. Germline V gene lookup returns CDR1 SQVTM and CDR2 ANQGSEA. The CDR3 length is 14 residues. The CDR3 protein is CSALFLGQGNEQFF. For the CDR3, the DNA is TGCAGCGCACTATTCTTGGGACAGGGTAATGAGCAGTTCTTC.

The genes are TRBV20-1 and TRBJ2-3; 7 bases agree with TRBD2. Losses at the gene ends were 1 base for V and 0 bases for J; bases not matched to a gene: 4. Looked up from germline, CDR1 is DFQATT and CDR2 is SNEGSKA (reference sequence). The CDR3 totals 15 residues. The CDR3, as DNA: TGCAGTGCTAGAGGCGGGAGTCTCAGCACAGATACGCAGTATTTT. This gives the protein CSARGGSLSTDTQYF.

This chain links TRBV6-2 or TRBV6-3 with TRBJ2-3; TRBD2 matches 7 bases. CDR3 length equals 16 residues. V trimming: 8 bases; J trimming: 3 bases; junction bases outside the gene matches: 14. Germline CDR1 reads MNHEY; CDR2 reads SVGEGT. The CDR3: CASRGDCGSRTDTQYF. In DNA, the CDR3 is TGTGCCAGCCGAGGTGATTGCGGGAGCAGAACAGATACGCAGTATTTT.

Remarks on this clonotype: One end of the junction is discordant with germline, which a read error may explain. The V call is TRBV10-2, the J call TRBJ1-4; D remains unclear. This CDR3 has 14 amino acids. CDR1 and CDR2 (germline): WSHSY, SAAADI. CDR3 bases: TGCGCCGGCAGTGTGGACCCGCGGAATGAAAAACTGTTTTTT. It encodes CAGSVDPRNEKLFF.

With respect to this clonotype: The junction and the germline gene differ at one end; a read error may be behind it. The rearrangement joins TRBV10-3 to TRBJ2-3; 8 bases fit TRBD1. The CDR3 loop spans 15 amino acids. Germline V gene lookup returns CDR1 ENHRY and CDR2 SYGVKD. The CDR3 loop reads CAISESWDRTDAQYF. In nucleotides, the CDR3 is TGTGCCATCAGTGAGAGCTGGGACAGGACAGATGCGCAGTATTTT.

The V gene is TRBV20-1, the J gene TRBJ2-3, with 13 positions matching TRBD2. The V gene's germline CDR1 is DFQATT and CDR2 SNEGSKA (reference sequence). The V and J ends lost 6 bases and 2 bases, in that order; junction bases with no gene match: 8. This CDR3 spans 16 amino acids. CDR3 nucleotides: TGCAGTGCACCCCTGACTAGCGGGAGGATCACAGATACGCAGTATTTT. Translated: CSAPLTSGRITDTQYF.